This T cell receptor (beta chain) is from a study of response to subunit inactivated influenza vaccine. From the RT-PCR reads, TCRdb called clonotypes with MiXCR, one entry per CDR3 protein. The sample includes a few hundred thousand distinct CDR3 sequences, approximately 11% of them seen just once. This clonotype has just a few counts. Its matching antigen is unknown. This CDR3 region has 15 residues. Germline V lookup: CDR1 MNHNS, CDR2 SASEGT. Trimming took off 5 bases at V and 0 bases at J, with 13 bases between the two ends. Study results and limitations: Each seasonal flu vaccination may recruit only limited new T cells, authors suggested.

The rearrangement uses TRBV6-1 and TRBJ1-1, with D tentatively TRBD1 (5 bases). Sequenced here: PBMCs from blood, sampled roughly 6 weeks after vaccination. The receptor's source is a man between 50 and 59 years old who received an inactivated influenza vaccine. The CDR3: CASSMGVGLNTEAFF. CDR3 nucleotide sequence: TGTGCCAGCAGTATGGGGGTCGGATTGAACACTGAAGCTTTCTTT.